The 9 T cell receptor beta chains given below trace back to one sample, sequenced in a study of blood T cell repertoires in COVID-19. Repertoires were generated with immunoSEQ multiplex PCR, while TCRdb's copy carries only in-frame clones and drops some. This table has 200,000 to 300,000 clones, just under 85% appearing once. Sample: peripheral blood. The receptors come from a man aged 80 or over with acute or convalescent COVID-19.

The rearrangement links TRBV5-1 to TRBJ2-7; 7 nucleotides agree with TRBD1. After removal of 3 bases from V and 5 bases from J, the junction contained 11 bases not matched to a gene. The germline V gene encodes CDR1 SGHRS and CDR2 YFSETQ. The CDR3 is made up of 15 amino acids. CDR3 coding DNA: TGCGCCAGCAGCTCGCCGACAGGGCCCCAACACGAGCAGTACTTC. It encodes CASSSPTGPQHEQYF.

In this sample, this clone turned up a few times. This chain connects TRBV28 to TRBJ1-2; 7 positions match TRBD1. CDR1 is MDHEN and CDR2 is SYDVKM in the germline V gene. With V trimmed by 10 bases and J by 4 bases, 9 bases remained unmatched. This CDR3 comprises 13 residues. This CDR3 is CAIGEGAFYGYTF. CDR3 nucleotide sequence: TGTGCCATTGGAGAGGGGGCTTTCTATGGCTACACCTTC.

The rearrangement links TRBV6-1 to TRBJ1-2, with D possibly TRBD1 on 5 matching bases. CDR1 MNHNS and CDR2 SASEGT come from the germline V gene. The CDR3 totals 13 residues. Trimming pared 3 bases from V and 4 bases from J, leaving 9 bases between. The CDR3 is CASSESQGYGYTF. The DNA for the CDR3 is TGTGCCAGCAGTGAGAGTCAGGGCTATGGCTACACCTTC.

The chain employs TRBV11-2 and TRBJ2-2; 8 nucleotides align to TRBD2. Trimming took 5 bases from V and 5 from J; bases not matched to a gene: 7. The CDR3 runs 15 residues. From germline, CDR1 is SGHAT and CDR2 FQNNGV. DNA of the CDR3: TGTGCCAGCAGCCCCCGGGGGGGGCCGACCGGGGAGCTGTTTTTT. This sequence encodes CASSPRGGPTGELFF. Variable domain in full (rest from reference TRBV11-2 and TRBJ2-2): EAGVAQSPRYKIIEKRQSVAFWCNPISGHATLYWYQQILGQGPKLLIQFQNNGVVDDSQLPKDRFSAERLKGVDSTLKIQPAKLEDSAVYLCASSPRGGPTGELFFGEGSRLTVL.

The CDR3 sequence: CASSLTQGTQAFF. Here the CDR3 DNA reads TGCGCCAGCAGCTTGACACAGGGTACTCAAGCTTTCTTT. The V and J genes are TRBV5-1 and TRBJ1-1; a possible D gene is TRBD1 (6 bases). There are 13 residues in the CDR3. The V gene's germline CDR1 is SGHRS and CDR2 YFSETQ. Deletions cut 1 base from V and 9 bases from J, with 13 bases between.

V gene TRBV2 combines with J gene TRBJ1-4, with D possibly matching TRBD1 (6 bases). V was clipped by 7 bases and J by 3 bases, with 9 bases between them. CDR3 size: 13 residues. In germline, CDR1 is SNHLY, CDR2 FYNNEI. The CDR3 DNA follows: TGTGCCAGCACAGGGGCCCCTAATGAAAAACTGTTTTTT. Translating it yields CASTGAPNEKLFF.

The CDR3 reads CASRREREITGELFF. CDR3 nucleotides: TGTGCCAGCAGACGAGAGCGGGAGATCACCGGGGAGCTGTTTTTT. The genes are TRBV6-5 and TRBJ2-2; TRBD2 agrees at 8 bases. The germline V gene has CDR1 MNHEY and CDR2 SVGAGI. The length of the CDR3 is 15 residues. V trimming: 6 bases; J trimming: 4 bases; junction bases outside the gene matches: 7.

This clone was recorded a few times. The genes are TRBV5-1 and TRBJ1-1; 9 bases line up with TRBD1. The V segment lost 6 bases and the J segment 1 base; nucleotides outside the gene matches: 7. Germline CDR1 and CDR2: SGHRS and YFSETQ. This CDR3 is built from 15 residues. The CDR3 spells CASTQQGAPNTEAFF. CDR3 DNA: TGCGCCAGCACCCAACAGGGGGCCCCGAACACTGAAGCTTTCTTT.

This chain's CDR3 is CASSATDRGGSYTF. In DNA, the CDR3 is TGCGCCAGCAGCGCGACGGACAGGGGTGGAAGCTACACCTTC. This chain connects TRBV5-1 to TRBJ1-2; 9 bases fit TRBD1. Trimming cost V 4 bases and J 9 bases; bases outside gene matches: 10. The CDR3 contains 14 residues. Germline CDR1 SGHRS, CDR2 YFSETQ.